What follows are 21 T cell receptor beta chains derived from one specimen sequenced in a study of OX40 agonist ivuxolimab in advanced cancers. TCRdb's table, derived via immunoSEQ multiplex PCR, lists solely in-frame clones and lacks some. The sample records tens of thousands of clones, around nine tenths being singletons. The sequences come from CD4+ or CD8+ T cells sorted from blood, collected in a trial of the OX40 agonist ivuxolimab. The origin of the receptors is an adult with an advanced solid tumor such as melanoma, head and neck, liver or kidney cancer.

The chain carries TRBV2 and TRBJ2-3, with D hard to call. Trimming stripped 6 bases from V and 2 bases from J, with 15 bases between. The CDR3 length is 15 residues. Germline V lookup: CDR1 SNHLY, CDR2 FYNNEI. The CDR3 is CASSLSGRPTDTQYF. CDR3 coding DNA: TGTGCCAGCAGCCTTTCTGGGCGCCCCACAGATACGCAGTATTTT.

V and J are TRBV7-9 and TRBJ2-7, with D perhaps matching TRBD1 (5 bases). The CDR3 runs to 12 residues. V was shortened by 5 bases and J by 4 bases, with 9 bases between the two germline ends. Germline loops: CDR1 SEHNR, CDR2 FQNEAQ (reference sequence). CDR3 DNA sequence: TGTGCCAGCAGCCTGACAGTGTACGAGCAGTACTTC. Amino acid sequence: CASSLTVYEQYF.

The rearrangement uses TRBV28 and TRBJ2-7; TRBD1 aligns across 8 bases. The V gene's germline CDR1 is MDHEN and CDR2 SYDVKM. J gave up 3 bases and V 5 bases, and 9 bases lay outside the gene matches. The CDR3 extends over 15 amino acids. The CDR3 DNA reads TGTGCCAGCAGTCTGGACAGGGATGATAACTACGAGCAGTACTTC. This encodes CASSLDRDDNYEQYF.

This rearrangement joins TRBV7-6 to TRBJ2-3, with D perhaps matching TRBD2 (6 bases). Trimming removed 1 base at V and 3 bases at J, with 17 bases between. The CDR3 runs 17 residues. Germline V CDR1 and CDR2: SGHVS, FNYEAQ. For the CDR3, the DNA is TGTGCCAGCAGCTTAGATTACGGGGGTCAAGGGACAGATACGCAGTATTTT. Translated, it gives CASSLDYGGQGTDTQYF.

This chain links TRBV15 with TRBJ2-5, with D perhaps TRBD2 (6 bases). V lost 3 bases and J lost 2, with 22 bases in between. Looked up from germline, CDR1 is LNHNV and CDR2 is YYDKDF (reference sequence). CDR3 length: 18 amino acids. CDR3 DNA: TGTGCCACCAGCAGCCCGACTAGGTTTGGCCTTGAACAAGAGACCCAGTACTTC. Translating gives CATSSPTRFGLEQETQYF.

The chain combines TRBV4-3 with TRBJ2-1; TRBD1 aligns across 7 bases. V lost 1 base and J lost 0; bases outside the gene matches: 0. The CDR3 spans 15 residues. Germline CDR1 is LGHNA and CDR2 is YSLEER. This CDR3 is CASSQGDSSYNEQFF. The CDR3 DNA follows: TGCGCCAGCAGCCAAGGGGACAGCTCCTACAATGAGCAGTTCTTC.

The chain has TRBV6-6 and TRBJ1-1; no firm D call. The CDR3 covers 14 residues. V shed 0 bases and J shed 2 bases, with 7 bases lying between them. The germline gives CDR1 MNHNY, CDR2 SVGAGI (reference sequence). CDR3 nucleotide sequence: TGTGCCAGCAGTTACTCGACGGTAAACACTGAAGCTTTCTTT. This gives the protein CASSYSTVNTEAFF.

This chain links TRBV5-4 with TRBJ2-2; D gene ambiguous. CDR1 is SGHNT, CDR2 YYREEE, per germline (reference sequence). Trimming cost V 4 bases and J 3 bases, with 10 bases left between them. The CDR3 is 14 residues long. CDR3 in amino acids: CASSLSLDTGELFF. CDR3 DNA sequence: TGTGCCAGCAGCCTAAGCCTGGACACCGGGGAGCTGTTTTTT.

In its sample, this clone was seen a few times. The gene calls are TRBV4-1 and TRBJ1-1; tentatively, D is TRBD1 (6 bases). Germline CDR1 is MGHRA and CDR2 is YSYEKL. Trimming removed 4 bases from V and 2 bases from J, with 11 bases in between. The CDR3 loop spans 14 amino acids. This CDR3 is CASSPPTGNTEAFF. DNA of the CDR3: TGCGCCAGCAGCCCCCCGACAGGAAACACTGAAGCTTTCTTT.

The CDR3 spells CASSGAGLAGGPYYEQYF. DNA for the CDR3: TGTGCCAGCAGTGGAGCGGGACTAGCGGGCGGGCCCTATTACGAGCAGTACTTC. The chain carries TRBV2 and TRBJ2-7; TRBD2 matches at 12 bases. V lost 4 bases and J lost 4; bases outside the gene matches: 14. CDR1 is SNHLY and CDR2 is FYNNEI in the germline V gene. The CDR3 extends over 18 amino acids.

The chain carries TRBV5-6 and TRBJ2-7, with D tentatively TRBD1 (5 bases). Germline V gene sequence: CDR1 SGHDT, CDR2 YYEEEE. The CDR3 is 13 residues long. Trimming left V 4 bases short and J 7 bases short, with 15 bases between. This CDR3 is CASSLDKLGEQYF. The DNA of the CDR3 is TGTGCCAGCAGCCTGGACAAGCTTGGAGAGCAGTACTTC.

V is TRBV9 and J is TRBJ2-1, with D unresolved. The germline gives CDR1 SGDLS, CDR2 YYNGEE. Trimming left V 4 bases short and J 0 bases short, with 11 bases between. This CDR3 has 15 amino acids. CDR3 in amino acids: CASSFTYSSYNEQFF. The CDR3 region has the DNA TGTGCCAGCAGCTTTACGTACAGCTCCTACAATGAGCAGTTCTTC.

The chain carries TRBV7-3 and TRBJ1-1; 11 bases map to TRBD1. The V gene's germline CDR1 is SGHTA and CDR2 FQGTGA. The V gene end was trimmed by 3 bases and the J gene end by 3 bases; junction bases not matched to a gene: 6. CDR3 length equals 16 residues. The CDR3 nucleotides are TGTGCCAGCAGCTTGGGACAGGGGGAGGTATACACTGAAGCTTTCTTT. Translation: CASSLGQGEVYTEAFF.

This clone has more than one count but fewer than ten. V usage is TRBV29-1 and J usage is TRBJ2-7, with a possible D match to TRBD1 (6 bases). Germline CDR1 reads SQVTM; CDR2 reads ANQGSEA. The CDR3 runs to 12 residues. Trimming removed 4 bases from V and 4 bases from J, with 11 bases in between. CDR3 loop: CSVGEQGYEQYF. CDR3 bases: TGCAGCGTTGGGGAACAGGGATACGAGCAGTACTTC.

J is TRBJ2-1 and V is TRBV2; 7 bases are a match to TRBD2. This CDR3 spans 14 amino acids. Germline CDR1 is SNHLY and CDR2 is FYNNEI. The V gene end was trimmed by 4 bases and the J gene end by 5 bases; junction bases not matched to a gene: 5. The CDR3 loop is CASSVGLGNNEQFF. CDR3 coding DNA: TGTGCCAGCAGTGTCGGACTAGGTAACAATGAGCAGTTCTTC.

V usage is TRBV28 and J usage is TRBJ1-5; 8 bases agree with TRBD1. The germline gives CDR1 MDHEN, CDR2 SYDVKM. Losses at the gene ends were 10 bases for V and 13 bases for J; bases not matched to a gene: 12. This CDR3 is built from 12 residues. This CDR3 reads CATTTTGGVQHF. CDR3 bases: TGTGCCACTACTACCACAGGGGGTGTACAGCATTTT. The full variable domain, rest sourced from reference TRBV28 and TRBJ1-5, is DVKVTQSSRYLVKRTGEKVFLECVQDMDHENMFWYRQDPGLGLRLIYFSYDVKMKEKGDIPEGYSVSREKKERFSLILESASTNQTSMYLCATTTTGGVQHFGDGTRLSIL.

The gene calls are TRBV10-3 and TRBJ2-7; D remains unclear. CDR1 and CDR2 (germline): ENHRY, SYGVKD. V shed 3 bases and J shed 0 bases, with 12 bases lying between them. The CDR3 length is 15 residues. Here the CDR3 DNA reads TGTGCCATCAGTGATTGGCCTAAAGTCTCCTACGAGCAGTACTTC. Protein: CAISDWPKVSYEQYF.

V usage is TRBV19 and J usage is TRBJ1-1, with D hard to call. The CDR3 totals 13 residues. Deletions cut 7 bases from V and 3 bases from J, with 12 bases between. Germline loops: CDR1 LNHDA, CDR2 SQIVND (reference sequence). The CDR3 loop is CASMSWLDTEAFF. In nucleotides, the CDR3 is TGTGCCAGTATGTCGTGGCTCGACACTGAAGCTTTCTTT.

This rearrangement joins TRBV19 to TRBJ1-1, with no clear D. Trimming cost V 1 base and J 3 bases, with 9 bases left between them. The CDR3 extends over 14 amino acids. The V gene's germline CDR1 is LNHDA and CDR2 SQIVND (reference sequence). This CDR3 is CASSIGGGYTEAFF. The CDR3 DNA sequence: TGTGCCAGTAGTATAGGAGGTGGGTACACTGAAGCTTTCTTT.

The chain recombines TRBV5-6 with TRBJ2-1; D unclear. Germline values: CDR1 SGHDT, CDR2 YYEEEE. Trimming removed 0 bases at V and 6 bases at J, with 10 bases between. This CDR3 has 14 residues. CDR3 in amino acids: CASSLDLETNEQFF. The CDR3 DNA reads TGTGCCAGCAGCTTGGATCTCGAGACCAATGAGCAGTTCTTC.

The gene calls are TRBV28 and TRBJ2-3, with D perhaps matching TRBD2 (5 bases). Per the germline V gene, CDR1 is MDHEN and CDR2 is SYDVKM. Trimming removed 9 bases from V and 4 bases from J, with 14 bases in between. The CDR3 consists of 13 residues. CDR3 in amino acids: CASAGPEADTQYF. The DNA of the CDR3 is TGTGCCAGTGCGGGCCCTGAGGCAGATACGCAGTATTTT.